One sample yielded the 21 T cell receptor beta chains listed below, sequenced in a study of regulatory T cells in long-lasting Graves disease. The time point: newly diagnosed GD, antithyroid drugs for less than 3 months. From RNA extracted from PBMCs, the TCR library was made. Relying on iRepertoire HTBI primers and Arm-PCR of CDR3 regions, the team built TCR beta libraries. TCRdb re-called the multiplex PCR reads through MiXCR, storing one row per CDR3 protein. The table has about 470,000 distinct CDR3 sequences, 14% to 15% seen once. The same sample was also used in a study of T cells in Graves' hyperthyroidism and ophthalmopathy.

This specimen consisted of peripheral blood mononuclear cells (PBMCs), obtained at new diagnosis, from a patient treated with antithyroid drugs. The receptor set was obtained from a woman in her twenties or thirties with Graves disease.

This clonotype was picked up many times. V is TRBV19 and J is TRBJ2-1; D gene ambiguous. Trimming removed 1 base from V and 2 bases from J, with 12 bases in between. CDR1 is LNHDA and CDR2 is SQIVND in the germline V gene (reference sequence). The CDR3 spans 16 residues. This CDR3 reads CASSIGADPPYNEQFF. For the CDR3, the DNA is TGTGCCAGTAGTATAGGGGCGGACCCCCCCTACAATGAGCAGTTCTTC.

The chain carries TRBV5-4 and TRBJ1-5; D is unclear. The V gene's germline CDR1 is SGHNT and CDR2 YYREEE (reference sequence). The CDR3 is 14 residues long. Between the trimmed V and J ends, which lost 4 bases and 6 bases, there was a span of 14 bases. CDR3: CASSRWAEPQPQHF. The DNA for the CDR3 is TGTGCCAGCAGCCGGTGGGCAGAGCCTCAGCCCCAGCATTTT. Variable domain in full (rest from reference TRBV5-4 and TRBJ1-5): ETGVTQSPTHLIKTRGQQVTLRCSSQSGHNTVSWYQQALGQGPQFIFQYYREEENGRGNFPPRFSGLQFPNYSSELNVNALELDDSALYLCASSRWAEPQPQHFGDGTRLSIL.

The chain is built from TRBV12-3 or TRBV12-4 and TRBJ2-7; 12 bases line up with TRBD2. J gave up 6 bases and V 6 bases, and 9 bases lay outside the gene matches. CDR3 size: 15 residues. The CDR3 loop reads CASSPSSGRVREQYF. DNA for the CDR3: TGTGCCAGCAGCCCCTCTAGCGGGAGGGTCCGCGAGCAGTACTTC.

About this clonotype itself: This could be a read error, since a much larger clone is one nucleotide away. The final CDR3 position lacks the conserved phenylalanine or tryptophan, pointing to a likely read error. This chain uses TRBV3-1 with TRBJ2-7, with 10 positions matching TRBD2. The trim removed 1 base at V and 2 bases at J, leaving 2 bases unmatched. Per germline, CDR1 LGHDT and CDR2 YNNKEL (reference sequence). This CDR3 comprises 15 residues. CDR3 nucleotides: TGTGCCAGCAGCCAAGGGAGCGGGAGGGCCTACGAGCAGTACTGC. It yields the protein CASSQGSGRAYEQYC.

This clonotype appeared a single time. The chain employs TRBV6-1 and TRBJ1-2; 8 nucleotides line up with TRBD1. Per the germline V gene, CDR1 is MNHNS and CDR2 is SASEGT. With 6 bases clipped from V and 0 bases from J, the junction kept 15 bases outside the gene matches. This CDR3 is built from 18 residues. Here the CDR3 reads CASRERDRTLLANYGYTF. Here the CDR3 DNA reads TGTGCCAGCAGGGAAAGGGACAGGACCCTATTAGCTAACTATGGCTACACCTTC.

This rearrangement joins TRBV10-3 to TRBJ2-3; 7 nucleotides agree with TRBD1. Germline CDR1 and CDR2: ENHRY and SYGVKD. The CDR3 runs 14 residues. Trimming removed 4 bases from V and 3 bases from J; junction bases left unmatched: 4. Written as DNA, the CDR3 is TGTGCCATCAGTGGACAGGGCAAGACAGATACGCAGTATTTT. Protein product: CAISGQGKTDTQYF.

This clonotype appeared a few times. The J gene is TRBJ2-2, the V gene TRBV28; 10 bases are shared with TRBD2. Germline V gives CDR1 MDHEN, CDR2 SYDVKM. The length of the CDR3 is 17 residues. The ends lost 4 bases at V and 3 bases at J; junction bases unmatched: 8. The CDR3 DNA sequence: TGTGCCAGCAGTTATCAAGCGGGAGGGCCAGACACCGGGGAGCTGTTTTTT. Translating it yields CASSYQAGGPDTGELFF.

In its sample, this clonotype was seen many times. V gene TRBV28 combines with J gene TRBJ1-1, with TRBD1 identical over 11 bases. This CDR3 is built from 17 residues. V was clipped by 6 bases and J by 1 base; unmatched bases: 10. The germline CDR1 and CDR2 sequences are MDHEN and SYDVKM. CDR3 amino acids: CASSTGQGASQNTEAFF. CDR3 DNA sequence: TGTGCCAGCAGCACAGGACAGGGGGCCTCCCAGAACACTGAAGCTTTCTTT.

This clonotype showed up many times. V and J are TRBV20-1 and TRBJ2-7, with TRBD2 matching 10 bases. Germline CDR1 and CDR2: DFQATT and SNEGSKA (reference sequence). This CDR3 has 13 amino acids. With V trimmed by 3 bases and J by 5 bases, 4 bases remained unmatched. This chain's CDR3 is CSARPSGRNEQYF. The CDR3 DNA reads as TGCAGTGCTAGGCCTAGCGGGAGAAACGAGCAGTACTTC.

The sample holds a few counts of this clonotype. CDR3 DNA sequence: TGCGCCAGCAGCCAAGGCCCCGGGATTTCCTACGAGCAGTACTTC. This codes for CASSQGPGISYEQYF. The chain links TRBV4-1 to TRBJ2-7, with D possibly TRBD2 on 5 matching bases. Germline loops: CDR1 MGHRA, CDR2 YSYEKL. Trimming pared 1 base from V and 1 base from J, leaving 11 bases between. This CDR3 spans 15 amino acids.

The CDR3 region is CAWSGSRILGTQYF. CDR3 DNA: TGTGCCTGGAGTGGCTCCCGAATTTTGGGGACCCAGTACTTC. The chain joins TRBV30 to TRBJ2-5; D ambiguous. V was cut by 1 base and J by 7 bases, with 16 bases left in between. Per the germline V gene, CDR1 is GTSNPN and CDR2 is SVGIG (reference sequence). The CDR3 is 14 amino acids.

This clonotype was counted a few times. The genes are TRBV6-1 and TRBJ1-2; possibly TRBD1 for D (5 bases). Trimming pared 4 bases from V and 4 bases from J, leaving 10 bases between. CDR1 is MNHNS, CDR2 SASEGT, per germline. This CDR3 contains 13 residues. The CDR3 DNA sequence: TGTGCCAGCAGTGGGAGGGGCGGCTATGGCTACACCTTC. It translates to CASSGRGGYGYTF.

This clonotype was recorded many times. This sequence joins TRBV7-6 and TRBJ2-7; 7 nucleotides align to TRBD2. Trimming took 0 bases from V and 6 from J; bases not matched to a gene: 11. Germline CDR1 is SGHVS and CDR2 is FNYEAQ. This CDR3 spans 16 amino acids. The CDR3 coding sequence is TGTGCCAGCAGCTTAGCGTGGGCGGGAGTTTGGCGCGAGCAGTACTTC. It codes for CASSLAWAGVWREQYF. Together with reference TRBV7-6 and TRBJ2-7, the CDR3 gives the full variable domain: GAGVSQSPRYKVTKRGQDVALRCDPISGHVSLYWYRQALGQGPEFLTYFNYEAQQDKSGLPNDRFSAERPEGSISTLTIQRTEQRDSAMYRCASSLAWAGVWREQYFGPGTRLTVT.

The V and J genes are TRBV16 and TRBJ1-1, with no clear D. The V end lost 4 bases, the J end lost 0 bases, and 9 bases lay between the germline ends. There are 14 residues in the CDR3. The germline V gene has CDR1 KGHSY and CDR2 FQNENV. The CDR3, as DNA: TGTGCCAGCAGCCTCGCAACGGTGAACACTGAAGCTTTCTTT. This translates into CASSLATVNTEAFF.

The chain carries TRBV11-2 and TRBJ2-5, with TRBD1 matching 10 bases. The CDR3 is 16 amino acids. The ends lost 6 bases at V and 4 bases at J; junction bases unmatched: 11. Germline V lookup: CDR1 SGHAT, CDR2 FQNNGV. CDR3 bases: TGTGCCAGCAGGGTACCGGGACAGGGGTCCGCAGAGACCCAGTACTTC. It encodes CASRVPGQGSAETQYF.

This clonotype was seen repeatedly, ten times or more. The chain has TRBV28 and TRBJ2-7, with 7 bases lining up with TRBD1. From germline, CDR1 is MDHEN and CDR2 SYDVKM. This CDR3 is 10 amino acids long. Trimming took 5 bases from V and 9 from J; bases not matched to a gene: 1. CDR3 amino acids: CASSGTAQYF. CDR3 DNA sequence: TGTGCCAGCAGTGGGACAGCGCAGTACTTC. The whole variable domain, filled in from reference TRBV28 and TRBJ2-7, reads DVKVTQSSRYLVKRTGEKVFLECVQDMDHENMFWYRQDPGLGLRLIYFSYDVKMKEKGDIPEGYSVSREKKERFSLILESASTNQTSMYLCASSGTAQYFGPGTRLTVT.

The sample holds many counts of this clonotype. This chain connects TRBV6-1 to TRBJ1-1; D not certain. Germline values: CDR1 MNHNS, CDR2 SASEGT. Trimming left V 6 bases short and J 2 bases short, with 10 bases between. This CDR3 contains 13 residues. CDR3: CASSQESNTEAFF. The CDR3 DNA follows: TGTGCCAGCAGCCAGGAGTCCAACACTGAAGCTTTCTTT.

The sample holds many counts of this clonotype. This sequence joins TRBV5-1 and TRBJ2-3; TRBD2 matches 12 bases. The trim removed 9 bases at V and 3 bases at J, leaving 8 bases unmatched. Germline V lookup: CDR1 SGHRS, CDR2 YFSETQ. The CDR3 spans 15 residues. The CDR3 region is CATGLAGGPTDTQYF. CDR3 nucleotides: TGCGCCACCGGTCTAGCGGGAGGGCCGACAGATACGCAGTATTTT.

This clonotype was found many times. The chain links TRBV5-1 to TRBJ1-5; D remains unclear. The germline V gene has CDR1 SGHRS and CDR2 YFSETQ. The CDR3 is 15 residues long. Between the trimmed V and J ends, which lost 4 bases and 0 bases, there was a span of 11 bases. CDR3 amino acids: CASSQVGASNQPQHF. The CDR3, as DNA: TGCGCCAGCAGCCAAGTGGGAGCTAGCAATCAGCCCCAGCATTTT.

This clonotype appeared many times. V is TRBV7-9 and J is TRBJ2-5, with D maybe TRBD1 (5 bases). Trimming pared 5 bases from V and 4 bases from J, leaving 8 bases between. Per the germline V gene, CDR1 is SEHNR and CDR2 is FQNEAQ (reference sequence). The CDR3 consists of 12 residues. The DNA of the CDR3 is TGTGCCAGCAGCGCCAGGGTAGAGACCCAGTACTTC. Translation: CASSARVETQYF. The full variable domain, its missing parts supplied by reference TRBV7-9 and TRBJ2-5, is DTGVSQNPRHKITKRGQNVTFRCDPISEHNRLYWYRQTLGQGPEFLTYFQNEAQLEKSRLLSDRFSAERPKGSFSTLEIQRTEQGDSAMYLCASSARVETQYFGPGTRLLVL.

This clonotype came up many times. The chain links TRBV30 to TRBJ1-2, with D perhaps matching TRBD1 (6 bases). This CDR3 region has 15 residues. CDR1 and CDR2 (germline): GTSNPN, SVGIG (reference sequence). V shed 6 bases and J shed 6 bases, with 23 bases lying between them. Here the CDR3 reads CACPAGGAASDGYTF. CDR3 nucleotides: TGTGCCTGCCCCGCCGGGGGGGCGGCGTCGGATGGCTACACCTTC.